This T cell receptor (beta chain) came from a study of technical replicates of blood from several donors. Germline-derived CDR1 and CDR2 are LNHDA and SQIVND (reference sequence). Trimming cost V 4 bases and J 1 base, with 7 bases left between them. The CDR3 runs 13 residues. The repertoire was sequenced with immunoSEQ multiplex PCR; TCRdb's copy has only in-frame clones and lacks some. The sample has about 15,000 clones, 80% to 85% seen once. This clone was observed a handful of times. The J gene is TRBJ2-5, the V gene TRBV19; D not resolved. Source material: PBMCs. The sequence derives from a human donor in good health. CDR3: CASSRDSQETQYF. For the CDR3, the DNA is TGTGCCAGTAGTAGAGACTCCCAAGAGACCCAGTACTTC.